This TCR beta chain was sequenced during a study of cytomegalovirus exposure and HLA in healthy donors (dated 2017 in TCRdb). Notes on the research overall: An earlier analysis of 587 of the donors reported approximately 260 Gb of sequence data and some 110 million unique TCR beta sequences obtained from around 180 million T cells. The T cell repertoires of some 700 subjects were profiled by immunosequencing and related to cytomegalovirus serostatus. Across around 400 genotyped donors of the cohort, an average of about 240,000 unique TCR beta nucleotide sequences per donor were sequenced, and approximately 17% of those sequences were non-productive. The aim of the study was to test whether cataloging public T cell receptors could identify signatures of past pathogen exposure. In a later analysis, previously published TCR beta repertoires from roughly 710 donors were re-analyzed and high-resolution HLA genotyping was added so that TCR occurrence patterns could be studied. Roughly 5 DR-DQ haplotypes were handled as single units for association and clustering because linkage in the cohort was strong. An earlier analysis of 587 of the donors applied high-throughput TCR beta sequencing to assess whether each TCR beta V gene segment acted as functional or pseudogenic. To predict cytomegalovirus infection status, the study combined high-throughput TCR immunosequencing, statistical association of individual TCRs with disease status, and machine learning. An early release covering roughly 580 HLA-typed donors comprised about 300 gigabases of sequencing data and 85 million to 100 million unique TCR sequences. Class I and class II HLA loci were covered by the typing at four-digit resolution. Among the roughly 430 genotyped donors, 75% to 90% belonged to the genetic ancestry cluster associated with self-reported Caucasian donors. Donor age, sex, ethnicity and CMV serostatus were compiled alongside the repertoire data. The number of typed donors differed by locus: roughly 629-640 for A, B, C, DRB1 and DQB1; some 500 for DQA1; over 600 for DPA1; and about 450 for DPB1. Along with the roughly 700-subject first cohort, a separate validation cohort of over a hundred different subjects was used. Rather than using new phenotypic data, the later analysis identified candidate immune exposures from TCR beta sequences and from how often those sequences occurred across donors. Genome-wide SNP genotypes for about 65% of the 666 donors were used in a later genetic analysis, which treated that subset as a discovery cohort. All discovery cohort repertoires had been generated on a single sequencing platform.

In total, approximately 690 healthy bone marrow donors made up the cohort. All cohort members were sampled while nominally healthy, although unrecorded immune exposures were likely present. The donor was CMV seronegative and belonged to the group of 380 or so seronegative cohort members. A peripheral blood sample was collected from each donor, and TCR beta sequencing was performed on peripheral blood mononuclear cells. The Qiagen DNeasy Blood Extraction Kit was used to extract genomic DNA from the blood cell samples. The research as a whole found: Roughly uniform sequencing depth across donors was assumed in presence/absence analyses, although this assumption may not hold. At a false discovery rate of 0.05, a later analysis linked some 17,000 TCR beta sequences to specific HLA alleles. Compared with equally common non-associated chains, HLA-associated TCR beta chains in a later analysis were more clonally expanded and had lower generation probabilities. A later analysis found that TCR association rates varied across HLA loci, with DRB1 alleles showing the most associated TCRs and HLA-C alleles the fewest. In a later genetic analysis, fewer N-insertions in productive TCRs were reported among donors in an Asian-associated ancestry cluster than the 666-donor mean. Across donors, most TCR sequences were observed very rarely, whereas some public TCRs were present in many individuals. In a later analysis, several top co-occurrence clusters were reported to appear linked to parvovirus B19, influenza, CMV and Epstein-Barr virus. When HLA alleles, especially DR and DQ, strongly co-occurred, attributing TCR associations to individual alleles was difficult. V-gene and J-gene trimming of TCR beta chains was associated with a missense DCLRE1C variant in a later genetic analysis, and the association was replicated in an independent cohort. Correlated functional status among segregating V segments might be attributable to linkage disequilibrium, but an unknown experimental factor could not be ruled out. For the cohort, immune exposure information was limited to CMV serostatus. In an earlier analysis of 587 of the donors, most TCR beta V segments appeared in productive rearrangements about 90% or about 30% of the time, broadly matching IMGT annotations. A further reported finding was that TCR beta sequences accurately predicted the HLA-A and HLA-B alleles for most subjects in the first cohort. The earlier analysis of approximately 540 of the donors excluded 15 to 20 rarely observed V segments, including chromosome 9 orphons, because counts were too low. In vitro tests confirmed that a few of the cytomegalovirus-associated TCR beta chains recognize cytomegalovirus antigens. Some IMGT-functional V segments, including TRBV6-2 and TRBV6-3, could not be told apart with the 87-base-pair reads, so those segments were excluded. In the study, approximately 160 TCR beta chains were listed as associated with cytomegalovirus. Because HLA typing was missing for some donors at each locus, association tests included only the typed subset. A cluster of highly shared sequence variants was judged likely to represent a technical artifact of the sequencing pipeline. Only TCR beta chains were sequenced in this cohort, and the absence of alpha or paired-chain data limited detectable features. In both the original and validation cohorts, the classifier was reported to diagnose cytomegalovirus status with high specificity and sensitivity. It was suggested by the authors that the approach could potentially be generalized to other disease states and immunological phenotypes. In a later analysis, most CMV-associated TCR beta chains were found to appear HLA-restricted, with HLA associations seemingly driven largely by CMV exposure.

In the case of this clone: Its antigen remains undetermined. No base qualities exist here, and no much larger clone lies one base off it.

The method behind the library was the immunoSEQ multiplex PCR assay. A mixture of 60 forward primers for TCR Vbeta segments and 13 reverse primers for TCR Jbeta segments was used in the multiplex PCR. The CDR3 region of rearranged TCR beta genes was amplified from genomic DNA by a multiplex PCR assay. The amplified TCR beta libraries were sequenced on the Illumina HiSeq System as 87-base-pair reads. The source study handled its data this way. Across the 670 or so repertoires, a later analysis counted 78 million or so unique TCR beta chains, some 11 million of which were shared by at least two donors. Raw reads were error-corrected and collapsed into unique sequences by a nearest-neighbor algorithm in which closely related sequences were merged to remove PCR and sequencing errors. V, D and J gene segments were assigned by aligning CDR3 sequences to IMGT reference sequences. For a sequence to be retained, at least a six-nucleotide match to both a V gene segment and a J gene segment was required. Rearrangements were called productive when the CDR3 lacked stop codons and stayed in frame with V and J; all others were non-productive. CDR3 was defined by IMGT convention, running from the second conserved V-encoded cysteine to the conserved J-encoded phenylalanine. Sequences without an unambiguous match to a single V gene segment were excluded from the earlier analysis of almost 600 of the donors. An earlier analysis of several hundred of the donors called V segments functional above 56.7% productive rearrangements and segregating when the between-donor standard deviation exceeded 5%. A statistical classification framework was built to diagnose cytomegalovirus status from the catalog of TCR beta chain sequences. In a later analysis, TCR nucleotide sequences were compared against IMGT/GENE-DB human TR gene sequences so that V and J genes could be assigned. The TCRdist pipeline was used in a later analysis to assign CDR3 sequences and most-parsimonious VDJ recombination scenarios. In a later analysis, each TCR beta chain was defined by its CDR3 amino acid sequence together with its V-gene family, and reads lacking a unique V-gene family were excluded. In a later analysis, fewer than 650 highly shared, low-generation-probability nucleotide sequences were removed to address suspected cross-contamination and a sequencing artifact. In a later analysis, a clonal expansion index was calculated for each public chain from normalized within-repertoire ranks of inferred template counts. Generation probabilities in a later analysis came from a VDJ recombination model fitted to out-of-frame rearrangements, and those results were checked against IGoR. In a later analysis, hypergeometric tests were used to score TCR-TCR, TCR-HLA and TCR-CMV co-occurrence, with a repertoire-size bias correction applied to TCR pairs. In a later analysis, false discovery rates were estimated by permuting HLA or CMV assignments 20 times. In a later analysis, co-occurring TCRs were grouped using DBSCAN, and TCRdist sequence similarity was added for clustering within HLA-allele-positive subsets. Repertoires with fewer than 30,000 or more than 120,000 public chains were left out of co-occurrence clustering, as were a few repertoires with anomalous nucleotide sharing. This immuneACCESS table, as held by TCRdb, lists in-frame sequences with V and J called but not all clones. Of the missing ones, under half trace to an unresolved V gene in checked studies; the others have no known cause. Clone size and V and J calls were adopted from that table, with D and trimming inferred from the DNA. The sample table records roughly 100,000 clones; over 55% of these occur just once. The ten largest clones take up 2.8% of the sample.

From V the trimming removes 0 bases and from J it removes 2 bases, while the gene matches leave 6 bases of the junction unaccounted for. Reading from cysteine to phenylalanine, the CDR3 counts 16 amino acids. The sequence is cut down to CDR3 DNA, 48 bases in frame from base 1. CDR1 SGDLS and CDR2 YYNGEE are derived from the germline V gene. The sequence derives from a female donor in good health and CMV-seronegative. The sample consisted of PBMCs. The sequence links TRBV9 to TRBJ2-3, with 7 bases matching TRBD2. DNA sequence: TGTGCCAGCAGCGTAGATGGCGGGAGCTACACAGATACGCAGTATTTT. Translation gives CASSVDGGSYTDTQYF.